These T cell receptor beta chains were read from a single sample in a study of blood T cells in healthy people across ages. MiXCR, applied by TCRdb to the 5' RACE reads, yields one record per CDR3 protein. This table has 350,000 to 450,000 distinct CDR3 sequences, 45% to 65% appearing once. Sequencing was done on a sample of blood. All receptors come from a man aged 55 to 69 in good health. CDR3s include the opening cysteine and the closing phenylalanine or tryptophan. Fields, in order: V gene, J gene, D gene, clone size, CDR3 DNA, CDR3 protein. A D gene is named only where the DNA matches it firmly. Clone size is given for some rows only: seen once, a few or many times, or a class if the clone is expanded.

>TRBV25-1|TRBJ2-4|TRBD2|once
TGTGCCAGCAGTGAAGGGGGGGAAAAAAACATTCAGTACTTC
CASSEGGEKNIQYF
>TRBV7-2|TRBJ1-1|NA|NA
TGTGCCAGCAGCTTAGTCCAGGGGTTGTACACTGAAGCTTTCTTT
CASSLVQGLYTEAFF
>TRBV7-2|TRBJ2-1|NA|NA
TGTGCCAGCAGCTTAGAGGAGGTTTCAGAGCAGTTCTTC
CASSLEEVSEQFF
>TRBV20-1|TRBJ2-1|TRBD2|NA
TGCAGTGCCCCTAGCGGGTCGAGCTCCTACAATGAGCAGTTCTTC
CSAPSGSSSYNEQFF
>TRBV20-1|TRBJ1-2|TRBD1|NA
TGCAGTGCCTCCCTACGACAGGGGAATGGCTACACCTTC
CSASLRQGNGYTF
>TRBV6-1|TRBJ2-7|NA|NA
TGTGCCAGCAGTCCCCGGACCGGGAATTACTACGAGCAGTACTTC
CASSPRTGNYYEQYF
>TRBV20-1|TRBJ2-7|NA|NA
TGCAGTGCTAGAGTTAACACGTCCCCCTACGAGCAGTACTTC
CSARVNTSPYEQYF
>TRBV6-2/TRBV6-3|TRBJ1-2|NA|NA
TGTGCCGGCAGATTAACCGGGAATAACTATGGCTACACCTTC
CAGRLTGNNYGYTF
>TRBV3-1|TRBJ2-3|NA|NA
TGTGCCAGCAGCCAAAGACTAGGGCCAGATACGCAGTATTTT
CASSQRLGPDTQYF
>TRBV20-1|TRBJ2-5|TRBD1|NA
TGCAGTGCTAGAGATGACAGGGGTTGGGTGGAGACCCAGTACTTC
CSARDDRGWVETQYF
>TRBV18|TRBJ1-5|NA|NA
TGTGCCAGCTCACCAGTTGCAGGGTCCGGTCAGCCCCAGCATTTT
CASSPVAGSGQPQHF
>TRBV20-1|TRBJ2-7|TRBD1|NA
TGCAGTGCCCTGAAGGGGACAGGGGGCCTCTACGAGCAGTACTTC
CSALKGTGGLYEQYF
>TRBV3-1|TRBJ1-1|NA|many
TGTGCCAGCAGCCTCGCGAGGACGGGGGTCCTGGGAGCTTTCTTT
CASSLARTGVLGAFF
>TRBV12-3/TRBV12-4|TRBJ2-3|NA|NA
TGTGCCAGCAGACTCGGGAGTAGGGGGACAGATACGCAATATTTT
CASRLGSRGTDTQYF
>TRBV7-7|TRBJ2-1|NA|NA
TGTGCTAGCAGCCCTGGGGGTGGGGTAGCGGCAAACAATGAGCAGTTCTTC
CASSPGGGVAANNEQFF
>TRBV4-2|TRBJ2-5|TRBD1|NA
TGTGCCAGCAGCCAAGAAGGCTTCCTATCCGCAGGGGGCGAAGAGACCCAGTACTTC
CASSQEGFLSAGGEETQYF